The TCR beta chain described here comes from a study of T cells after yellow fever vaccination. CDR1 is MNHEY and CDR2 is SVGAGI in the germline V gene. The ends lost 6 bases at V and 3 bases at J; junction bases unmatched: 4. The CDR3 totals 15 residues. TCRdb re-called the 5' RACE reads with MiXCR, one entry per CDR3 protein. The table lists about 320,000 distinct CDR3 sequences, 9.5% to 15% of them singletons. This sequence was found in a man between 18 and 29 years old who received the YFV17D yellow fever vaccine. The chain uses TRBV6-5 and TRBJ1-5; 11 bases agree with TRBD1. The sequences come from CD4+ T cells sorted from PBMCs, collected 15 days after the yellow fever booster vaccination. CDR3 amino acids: CASSRTGGINQPQHF. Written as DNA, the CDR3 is TGTGCCAGCAGCCGGACAGGGGGCATCAATCAGCCCCAGCATTTT.